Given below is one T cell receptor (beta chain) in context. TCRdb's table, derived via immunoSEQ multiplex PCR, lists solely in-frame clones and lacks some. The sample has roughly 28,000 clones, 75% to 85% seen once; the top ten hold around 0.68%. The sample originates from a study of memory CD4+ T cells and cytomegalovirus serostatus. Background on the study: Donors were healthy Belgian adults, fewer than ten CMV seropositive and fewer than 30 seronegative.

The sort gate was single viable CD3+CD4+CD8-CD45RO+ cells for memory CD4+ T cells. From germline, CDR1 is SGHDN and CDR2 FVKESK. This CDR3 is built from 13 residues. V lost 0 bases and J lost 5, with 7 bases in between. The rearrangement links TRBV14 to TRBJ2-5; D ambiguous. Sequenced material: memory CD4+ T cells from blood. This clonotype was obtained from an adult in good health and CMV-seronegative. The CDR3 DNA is TGTGCCAGCAGCCAAGAACTCTGGGAGACCCAGTACTTC. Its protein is CASSQELWETQYF.